These 24 T cell receptor beta chains were all obtained from the same sample, sequenced in a study of T cells in Graves' hyperthyroidism and ophthalmopathy. Authors of the study amplified TCR beta CDR3 regions from RNA transcripts. HTBI primers were employed in a first-round RT-PCR of the TCR CDR3. TCRdb recomputed calls from the multiplex PCR reads with MiXCR, one row per CDR3 protein. The data contain about 400,000 distinct CDR3 sequences, 15% of them seen just once; the ten biggest clones take up about 30%. Input material: blood. The receptors were gathered from a woman younger than 45 with Graves' hyperthyroidism.

In regard to this clonotype: This may come from a read error, since a much larger clone is one base off. V is TRBV2 and J is TRBJ2-1; no clear D. This CDR3 is 14 amino acids long. Germline V gene lookup returns CDR1 SNHLY and CDR2 FYNNEI. The CDR3 protein is CAGNTGSRNNGQFF. The DNA of the CDR3 is TGTGCCGGCAACACCGGGTCCCGGAACAATGGGCAGTTCTTC.

This clonotype was detected only a few times. This may be a read error: a much more frequent sequence differs by one nucleotide. The gene calls are TRBV11-2 and TRBJ1-1; D unresolved. Trimming left V 0 bases short and J 4 bases short, with 12 bases between. Germline V CDR1 and CDR2: SGHAT, FQNNGV. The CDR3 sequence is 15 residues long. This CDR3 is CASSLEGDLSTEAFF. The CDR3 DNA is TGTGCCAGCAGCTTAGAAGGAGACTTGAGCACTGAAGCTTTCTTT.

This clonotype was counted at least ten times. The chain employs TRBV5-1 and TRBJ2-7; 10 positions agree with TRBD1. V lost 4 bases, J lost 7 bases, and 8 bases stayed unmatched. This CDR3 region has 14 residues. CDR1 is SGHRS, CDR2 YFSETQ, per germline. The CDR3 DNA is TGCGCCAGCAGCCCCGGGACAGGGGTTAGGGAGCAGTACTTC. Translating it yields CASSPGTGVREQYF.

This clonotype was detected ten times or more. This chain joins TRBV7-3 and TRBJ2-3; 11 bases align to TRBD2. Germline trimming cut 4 bases from V and 2 bases from J; bases unmatched to any gene: 5. CDR1 is SGHTA, CDR2 FQGTGA, per germline. This CDR3 has 16 amino acids. In nucleotides, the CDR3 is TGTGCCAGCAGCTCACCACTAGCGGGGGTCACAGATACGCAGTATTTT. Translation: CASSSPLAGVTDTQYF.

This clonotype was detected only a few times. For the CDR3, the DNA is TGTGCCAGCAGCGCTACTCGAGCCTCTGGGGCCAACGTCCTGACTTTC. This translates into CASSATRASGANVLTF. The V gene is TRBV9, the J gene TRBJ2-6; D is unresolved. V gave up 3 bases and J gave up 0 bases, with 10 bases separating them. Per germline, CDR1 SGDLS and CDR2 YYNGEE. The CDR3 loop spans 16 amino acids.

The chain links TRBV6-2 or TRBV6-3 to TRBJ2-1; TRBD2 might be the D (6 bases). Per the germline V gene, CDR1 is MNHEY and CDR2 is SVGEGT. V lost 5 bases to trimming and J lost 7 bases, with 15 bases between them. This CDR3 spans 14 amino acids. The CDR3 protein is CASSPVGRGNEQFF. CDR3 nucleotides: TGTGCCAGCAGTCCCGTCGGGAGAGGGAATGAGCAGTTCTTC.

This clonotype was observed at least ten times. The gene calls are TRBV10-3 and TRBJ2-7; D unclear. Germline V lookup: CDR1 ENHRY, CDR2 SYGVKD. Trimming shortened V by 4 bases and J by 3 bases, and 13 bases separated the two germline ends. This CDR3 region has 14 residues. This chain's CDR3 is CAISVRQTDYEQYF. The CDR3 DNA is TGTGCCATCAGTGTCCGGCAGACGGACTACGAGCAGTACTTC.

The gene calls are TRBV19 and TRBJ2-1, with 7 bases identical to TRBD1. Germline trimming cut 2 bases from V and 4 bases from J; bases unmatched to any gene: 5. CDR3 length: 15 amino acids. In germline, CDR1 is LNHDA, CDR2 SQIVND (reference sequence). CDR3 in DNA: TGTGCCAGTAGTATAAGGGGACAGTTTTACAATGAGCAGTTCTTC. It yields the protein CASSIRGQFYNEQFF.

The rearrangement links TRBV11-2 to TRBJ2-2, with 7 bases fitting TRBD2. After removal of 6 bases from V and 0 bases from J, the junction contained 7 bases not matched to a gene. Looked up from germline, CDR1 is SGHAT and CDR2 is FQNNGV. This CDR3 is 16 amino acids long. The CDR3 DNA follows: TGTGCCAGCAGTTGGGGGGGTGGGACGAACACCGGGGAGCTGTTTTTT. Encoded protein: CASSWGGGTNTGELFF.

This clonotype came up many times. The chain uses TRBV11-2 and TRBJ2-3; TRBD1 might be the D (5 bases). Germline V lookup: CDR1 SGHAT, CDR2 FQNNGV. With 4 bases removed from V and 4 bases from J, the gap between germline ends came to 15 bases. The CDR3 is 15 amino acids. CDR3 amino acids: CASSSRTRLPDTQYF. CDR3 bases: TGTGCCAGCAGCTCCAGGACACGATTGCCAGATACGCAGTATTTT.

This clonotype was seen ten or more times. The chain combines TRBV28 with TRBJ2-2; D unclear. This CDR3 is built from 14 residues. The germline V gene has CDR1 MDHEN and CDR2 SYDVKM. Trimming cost V 8 bases and J 1 base, with 11 bases left between them. The CDR3 here is CASLLSLNTGELFF. CDR3 DNA: TGTGCCAGCCTCTTGAGTCTGAACACCGGGGAGCTGTTTTTT.

This clonotype was recorded a few times. The gene calls are TRBV14 and TRBJ2-7, with D hard to call. V dropped 4 bases and J dropped 3 bases, with 13 bases sitting between them. Germline assignment: CDR1 SGHDN and CDR2 FVKESK. This CDR3 spans 14 amino acids. CDR3 nucleotide sequence: TGTGCCAGCAGCCTTCTACCTGGATTCTACGAGCAGTACTTC. Protein: CASSLLPGFYEQYF. Filled out from reference TRBV14 and TRBJ2-7, the complete variable domain reads EAGVTQFPSHSVIEKGQTVTLRCDPISGHDNLYWYRRVMGKEIKFLLHFVKESKQDESGMPNNRFLAERTGGTYSTLKVQPAELEDSGVYFCASSLLPGFYEQYFGPGTRLTVT.

This clonotype was counted at least ten times. The rearrangement joins TRBV28 to TRBJ2-7, with 12 bases that match TRBD2. The CDR3 covers 15 residues. The V segment lost 6 bases and the J segment 7 bases; nucleotides outside the gene matches: 10. Looked up from germline, CDR1 is MDHEN and CDR2 is SYDVKM. Written as DNA, the CDR3 is TGTGCCAGCAGCCGCGGGACTAGCGGGCGGGGAGAGCAGTACTTC. Translation: CASSRGTSGRGEQYF.

The chain joins TRBV25-1 to TRBJ2-2, with 7 bases that match TRBD1. V shed 3 bases and J 5 bases; nucleotides not matched to a gene: 6. The CDR3 has 15 amino acids. Germline assignment: CDR1 MGHDK and CDR2 SYGVNS. CDR3 coding DNA: TGTGCCAGCAGTGAGCAGGACAGGAGGACCGGGGAGCTGTTTTTT. It yields the protein CASSEQDRRTGELFF.

This clonotype occurred many times. The chain combines TRBV18 with TRBJ2-7; the D gene could be TRBD1 or TRBD2 (7 bases each). The CDR3 has 15 residues. Trimming stripped 0 bases from V and 5 bases from J, with 14 bases between. CDR1 and CDR2 from the germline V gene are KGHSH and LQKENI. The CDR3 is CASSPPWQGGNEQYF. The CDR3 DNA sequence: TGTGCCAGCTCACCACCGTGGCAGGGGGGGAACGAGCAGTACTTC.

This clonotype has at least ten counts. This chain connects TRBV7-8 to TRBJ2-1; 13 nucleotides line up with TRBD2. CDR3 length: 16 amino acids. Germline V gene data show CDR1 as SGHVS and CDR2 as FQNEAQ. V lost 5 bases to trimming and J lost 9 bases; unmatched junction nucleotides: 10. This CDR3 is CASSPVAGLAGVEQFF. CDR3 in DNA: TGTGCCAGCAGCCCCGTAGCCGGACTAGCGGGAGTTGAGCAGTTCTTC.

This clonotype was seen many times. This chain links TRBV12-3 or TRBV12-4 with TRBJ2-3, with 8 bases that match TRBD2. The CDR3 contains 16 residues. V gave up 6 bases and J gave up 0 bases; unmatched junction bases: 8. This CDR3 reads CASSTGTRRSTDTQYF. CDR3 DNA sequence: TGTGCCAGCAGCACCGGGACTAGAAGGAGCACAGATACGCAGTATTTT.

There are many counts of this clonotype. The chain employs TRBV7-2 and TRBJ2-5, with D maybe TRBD2 (5 bases). The germline CDR1 and CDR2 sequences are SGHTA and FQGNSA. Trimming left V 5 bases short and J 3 bases short, with 13 bases between. This CDR3 contains 14 residues. Written as DNA, the CDR3 is TGTGCCAGCAGCACCGGAAGCGGTAAAGAGACCCAGTACTTC. This gives the protein CASSTGSGKETQYF.

This rearrangement joins TRBV19 to TRBJ1-1; D perhaps matches TRBD1 (5 bases). Germline CDR1 and CDR2: LNHDA and SQIVND (reference sequence). This CDR3 has 15 residues. The V end was cut by 5 bases, the J end by 0 bases, with 13 bases between. The CDR3: CASSLHGTMNTEAFF. For the CDR3, the DNA is TGTGCCAGTAGTCTTCATGGGACCATGAACACTGAAGCTTTCTTT.

The chain carries TRBV12-3 or TRBV12-4 and TRBJ2-7, with D perhaps being TRBD1 or TRBD2 (5 bases each). CDR3 length equals 13 residues. The ends were cut back, 4 bases at V and 7 bases at J, with 14 bases in the middle. Here the CDR3 reads CASSSSDSGEQYF. CDR3 coding DNA: TGTGCCAGCAGTTCCTCGGACTCAGGGGAGCAGTACTTC.

This clonotype has a handful of counts. The chain combines TRBV5-1 with TRBJ2-1, with 11 bases lining up with TRBD2. The V gene's germline CDR1 is SGHRS and CDR2 YFSETQ. Trimming cost V 5 bases and J 5 bases; bases outside gene matches: 6. This CDR3 comprises 15 residues. This CDR3 reads CASRQGTSGNNEQFF. The CDR3 region has the DNA TGCGCCAGCAGGCAAGGGACTAGCGGCAACAATGAGCAGTTCTTC. Based on the CDR3 plus reference TRBV5-1 and TRBJ2-1, the full variable domain is KAGVTQTPRYLIKTRGQQVTLSCSPISGHRSVSWYQQTPGQGLQFLFEYFSETQRNKGNFPGRFSGRQFSNSRSEMNVSTLELGDSALYLCASRQGTSGNNEQFFGPGTRLTVL.

In this sample, this clonotype turned up many times. The chain uses TRBV6-1 and TRBJ1-1; D is undetermined. V shed 4 bases and J shed 4 bases, with 13 bases lying between them. There are 14 residues in the CDR3. Germline CDR1 reads MNHNS; CDR2 reads SASEGT. The CDR3 here is CASSGALAGTEAFF. The CDR3 DNA sequence: TGTGCCAGCAGTGGGGCCCTGGCGGGCACTGAAGCTTTCTTT.

The CDR3 nucleotides read TGTGCCAGCAGCCTTGGACAGGGATGGACCGGGGAGCTGTTTTTT. This encodes CASSLGQGWTGELFF. This chain links TRBV5-5 with TRBJ2-2; the match to TRBD1 covers 8 bases. After removal of 4 bases from V and 5 bases from J, the junction contained 7 bases not matched to a gene. The CDR3 consists of 15 residues. The germline CDR1 and CDR2 sequences are SGHKS and YYEKEE (reference sequence).

The sample holds many counts of this clonotype. The chain uses TRBV28 and TRBJ2-3; D unclear. Germline V CDR1 and CDR2: MDHEN, SYDVKM. The CDR3 loop spans 14 amino acids. Trimming shortened V by 7 bases and J by 4 bases, and 15 bases separated the two germline ends. Here the CDR3 DNA reads TGTGCCAGCAAGGACGGATTTTCCGCAGATACGCAGTATTTT. Protein product: CASKDGFSADTQYF.